Shown below are 8 T cell receptor beta chains from a single sample sequenced in a study of T cells in Graves' hyperthyroidism and ophthalmopathy. It was RNA transcripts that yielded the amplified TCR beta CDR3 regions. The TCR CDR3 was amplified in a first-round RT-PCR using the HTBI primer set. One entry per CDR3 protein, called by TCRdb with MiXCR from the multiplex PCR reads. The table records under 700,000 distinct CDR3 sequences, over 15% of them present only once. The sequencing sample was made of blood. These receptors came from a woman between 18 and 30 years old with Graves' hyperthyroidism.

At least ten counts were recorded for this clonotype. The DNA for the CDR3 is TGCAGTGCTGCGGACAGGAGGAGAAACACCATATATTTT. As protein: CSAADRRRNTIYF. V and J are TRBV20-1 and TRBJ1-3; 7 positions agree with TRBD1. With V trimmed by 5 bases and J by 5 bases, 6 bases remained unmatched. Germline CDR1 and CDR2: DFQATT and SNEGSKA (reference sequence). The CDR3 consists of 13 residues.

This clonotype was found a few times. This rearrangement joins TRBV20-1 to TRBJ1-1, with 7 bases fitting TRBD1. The V and J ends lost 1 base and 4 bases, in that order; junction bases with no gene match: 9. CDR1 DFQATT and CDR2 SNEGSKA come from the germline V gene (reference sequence). This CDR3 is 15 amino acids long. CDR3: CSARARQGHLTEAFF. The CDR3 region has the DNA TGCAGTGCTAGAGCCCGACAGGGACACCTCACTGAAGCTTTCTTT.

The chain combines TRBV6-2 or TRBV6-3 with TRBJ2-1; no firm D call. CDR1 MNHEY and CDR2 SVGEGT come from the germline V gene. The CDR3 spans 16 residues. Trimming removed 5 bases at V and 0 bases at J, with 14 bases between. CDR3 in DNA: TGTGCCAGCAGTCTCCAAGACTGGAGCTCCTACAATGAGCAGTTCTTC. The encoded protein is CASSLQDWSSYNEQFF.

This clonotype came up many times. This sequence joins TRBV28 and TRBJ2-3; D uncertain. The CDR3 is 14 residues long. The V and J ends lost 5 bases and 5 bases respectively, with 14 bases between them. CDR1 is MDHEN, CDR2 SYDVKM, per germline. This chain's CDR3 is CASSHQQAGDTQYF. The CDR3 DNA reads as TGTGCCAGCAGTCATCAGCAAGCAGGAGATACGCAGTATTTT.

The chain is built from TRBV6-1 and TRBJ2-4; D is uncertain. CDR1 and CDR2 (germline): MNHNS, SASEGT. V shed 2 bases and J shed 15 bases, with 11 bases lying between them. The CDR3 loop spans 11 amino acids. CDR3 region: CASSETAPPYF. CDR3 nucleotides: TGTGCCAGCAGTGAAACCGCTCCACCGTACTTC.

This clonotype was counted a few times. This rearrangement joins TRBV7-9 to TRBJ2-1, with a tentative D call TRBD2 (6 bases). Trimming removed 5 bases from V and 7 bases from J, with 15 bases in between. The germline V gene has CDR1 SEHNR and CDR2 FQNEAQ (reference sequence). The CDR3 has 14 amino acids. This chain's CDR3 is CASSRITGGNEQFF. For the CDR3, the DNA is TGTGCCAGCAGCCGTATAACCGGGGGAAATGAGCAGTTCTTC.

The rearrangement links TRBV7-8 to TRBJ2-1; a possible D gene is TRBD2 (5 bases). The V gene's germline CDR1 is SGHVS and CDR2 FQNEAQ. Trimming pared 1 base from V and 7 bases from J, leaving 14 bases between. There are 15 residues in the CDR3. The CDR3 protein is CASSLVASGLNEQFF. Here the CDR3 DNA reads TGTGCCAGCAGCTTAGTAGCTTCGGGGTTAAATGAGCAGTTCTTC.

This clonotype was counted ten times or more. V usage is TRBV20-1 and J usage is TRBJ1-1; perhaps TRBD1 as D (5 bases). V was pared by 3 bases and J by 2 bases, with 19 bases between. This CDR3 comprises 16 residues. The V gene's germline CDR1 is DFQATT and CDR2 SNEGSKA (reference sequence). The CDR3 spells CSARGSRVETNTEAFF. The CDR3 DNA sequence: TGCAGTGCTAGGGGTAGCAGGGTGGAGACCAACACTGAAGCTTTCTTT.